This T cell receptor (beta chain) came from a study of identical twins. The CDR3 loop spans 13 amino acids. Germline values: CDR1 DFQATT, CDR2 SNEGSKA (reference sequence). A single record per CDR3 protein comes from TCRdb applying MiXCR to the 5' RACE reads. There are more than 400,000 distinct CDR3 sequences in the sample; 15% occur only once, and about 0.4% lies in the top ten. Each donor (without exception) was a healthy Caucasian. Points on this clonotype: Its antigen is currently unknown. An end of the junction does not agree with germline; a read error may underlie this.

Study results and limitations: The analysis was cross-sectional rather than longitudinal within donors. Clonotypes of the beta chain that were abundant in cord blood carried fewer insertions (memory repertoires showed none).

Another study also made use of these data, one on yellow fever vaccine responses in identical twins.

The sequenced sample was CD4+ T cells sorted from blood. This sequence was found in a woman between 18 and 29 years old in good health. The V call is TRBV20-1, the J call TRBJ2-3, with D perhaps TRBD1 (6 bases). This CDR3 reads CSASLSGADTHYF. In nucleotides, the CDR3 is TGCAGTGCTAGCTTGTCAGGGGCAGATACGCATTATTTT.